A selection of T cell receptor beta chains follows, all from one sample in a study of blood T cell repertoires in COVID-19. This table comes from immunoSEQ multiplex PCR, and its TCRdb copy is limited to in-frame clones, with some not included. The sample consists of some 150,000 clones, 65% to 85% of them appearing once. The sequenced sample was PBMCs or T cells enriched from blood (not recorded which). All receptors come from a woman in her 50s who had been exposed to COVID-19. Both conserved end residues are trimmed from each CDR3. Only some rows state a clone size, as once, few, many or a class for expanded clones.

ASSARRTGTGELF	13	TRBV2	TRBJ2-2	NA
ASRGGLQGNTEAF	13	TRBV3-1/TRBV3-2	TRBJ1-1	NA
ASSLGQGGLAANEQF	15	TRBV5-1	TRBJ2-1	NA
ASSWTGGLYNEQF	13	TRBV27	TRBJ2-1	NA
ASSSGSGANVLT	12	TRBV10-1	TRBJ2-6	NA
ASSYSGLAAYEQY	13	TRBV6-5	TRBJ2-7	NA
ASSVQGIGGYT	11	TRBV6-2/TRBV6-3	TRBJ1-2	NA
ASSNSGGVYNEQF	13	TRBV7-6	TRBJ2-1	NA
ASSVGTSGRVAYNEQF	16	TRBV9	TRBJ2-1	NA
ASSLSSGVPYEQY	13	TRBV7-3	TRBJ2-7	NA
ATSRPPTASRTDTQY	15	TRBV15	TRBJ2-3	NA
ASSLGLAGWTYNEQF	15	TRBV5-1	TRBJ2-1	few
SVGYRGTTNEKLF	13	TRBV29-1	TRBJ1-4	NA
ASSLEGAVQDTQY	13	TRBV5-4	TRBJ2-3	once
AIEEAPYNSPLH	12	TRBV30	TRBJ1-6	NA